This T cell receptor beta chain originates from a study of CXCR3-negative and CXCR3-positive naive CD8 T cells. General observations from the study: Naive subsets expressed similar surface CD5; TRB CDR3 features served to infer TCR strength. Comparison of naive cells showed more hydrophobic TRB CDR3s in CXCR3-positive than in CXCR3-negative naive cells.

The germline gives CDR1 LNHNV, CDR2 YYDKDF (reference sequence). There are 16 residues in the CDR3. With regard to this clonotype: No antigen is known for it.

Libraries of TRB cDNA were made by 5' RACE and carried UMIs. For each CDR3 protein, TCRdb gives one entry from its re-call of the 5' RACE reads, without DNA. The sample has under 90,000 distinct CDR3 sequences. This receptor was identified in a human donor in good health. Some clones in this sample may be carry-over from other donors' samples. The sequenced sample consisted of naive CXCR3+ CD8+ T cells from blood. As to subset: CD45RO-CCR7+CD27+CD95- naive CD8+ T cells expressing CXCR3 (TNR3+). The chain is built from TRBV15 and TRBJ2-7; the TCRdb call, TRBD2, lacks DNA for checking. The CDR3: CATSRDHSGMSYEQYF.